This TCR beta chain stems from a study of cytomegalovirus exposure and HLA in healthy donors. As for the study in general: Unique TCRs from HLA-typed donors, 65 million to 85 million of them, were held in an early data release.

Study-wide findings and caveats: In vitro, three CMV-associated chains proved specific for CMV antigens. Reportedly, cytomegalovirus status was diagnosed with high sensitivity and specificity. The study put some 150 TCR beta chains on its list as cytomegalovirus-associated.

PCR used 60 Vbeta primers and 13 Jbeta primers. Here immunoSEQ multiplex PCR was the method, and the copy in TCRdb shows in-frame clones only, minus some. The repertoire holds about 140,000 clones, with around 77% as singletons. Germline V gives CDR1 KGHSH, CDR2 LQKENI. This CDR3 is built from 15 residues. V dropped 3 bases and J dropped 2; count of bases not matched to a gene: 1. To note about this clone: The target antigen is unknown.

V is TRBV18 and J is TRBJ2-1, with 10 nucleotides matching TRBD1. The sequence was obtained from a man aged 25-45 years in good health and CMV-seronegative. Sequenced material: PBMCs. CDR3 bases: TGTGCCAGCTCACCGGACAGGGGGGCCTACAATGAGCAGTTCTTC. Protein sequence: CASSPDRGAYNEQFF.